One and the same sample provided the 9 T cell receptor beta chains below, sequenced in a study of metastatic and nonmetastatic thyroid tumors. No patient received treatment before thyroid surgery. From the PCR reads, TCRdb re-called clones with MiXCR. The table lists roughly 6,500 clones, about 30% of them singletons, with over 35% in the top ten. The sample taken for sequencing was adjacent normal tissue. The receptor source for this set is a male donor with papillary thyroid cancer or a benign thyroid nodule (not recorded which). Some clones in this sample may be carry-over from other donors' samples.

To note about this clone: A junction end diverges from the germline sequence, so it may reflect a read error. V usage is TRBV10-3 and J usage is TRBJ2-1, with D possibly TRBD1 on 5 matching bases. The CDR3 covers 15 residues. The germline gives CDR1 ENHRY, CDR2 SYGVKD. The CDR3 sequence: CAISESAGRPNDQFF. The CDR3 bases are TGTGCCATCAGTGAGTCGGCAGGGCGCCCCAATGATCAGTTCTTC.

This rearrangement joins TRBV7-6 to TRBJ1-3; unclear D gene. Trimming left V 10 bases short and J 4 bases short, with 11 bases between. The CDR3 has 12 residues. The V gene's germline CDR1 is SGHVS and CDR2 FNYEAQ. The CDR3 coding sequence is TGTGCCATTACCTATATAGGAAACACCATATATTTT. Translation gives CAITYIGNTIYF.

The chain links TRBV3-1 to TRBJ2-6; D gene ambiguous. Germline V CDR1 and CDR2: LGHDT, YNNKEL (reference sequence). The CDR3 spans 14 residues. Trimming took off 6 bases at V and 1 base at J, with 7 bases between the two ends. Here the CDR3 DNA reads TGTGCCAGCAGTCAGACATCTGGGGCCAACGTCCTGACTTTC. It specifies CASSQTSGANVLTF.

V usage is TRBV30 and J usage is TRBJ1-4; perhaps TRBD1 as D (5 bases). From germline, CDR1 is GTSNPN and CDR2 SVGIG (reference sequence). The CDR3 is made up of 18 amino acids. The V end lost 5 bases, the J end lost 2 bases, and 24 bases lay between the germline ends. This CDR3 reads CAWAKPSGGSRTNEKLFF. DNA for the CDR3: TGTGCCTGGGCGAAACCCTCTGGGGGGTCGCGGACTAATGAAAAACTGTTTTTT.

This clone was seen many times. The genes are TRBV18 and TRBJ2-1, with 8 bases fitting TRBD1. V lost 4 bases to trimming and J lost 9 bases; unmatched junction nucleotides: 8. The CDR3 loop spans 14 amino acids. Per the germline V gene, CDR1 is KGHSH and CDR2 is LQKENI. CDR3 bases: TGTGCCAGCTCACTTCGGGACAGGAGCGGTGAGCAGTTCTTC. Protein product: CASSLRDRSGEQFF.

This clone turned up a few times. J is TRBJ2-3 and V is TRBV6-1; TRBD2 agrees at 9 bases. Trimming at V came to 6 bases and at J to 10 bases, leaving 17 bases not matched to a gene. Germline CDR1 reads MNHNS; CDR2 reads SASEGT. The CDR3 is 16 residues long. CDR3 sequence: CASSGPPAGGPGAQYF. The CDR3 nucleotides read TGTGCCAGCAGCGGCCCCCCAGCGGGGGGCCCAGGTGCGCAGTATTTT.

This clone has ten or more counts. This chain's CDR3 is CASSPGQGTEAFF. Written as DNA, the CDR3 is TGCGCCAGCAGCCCGGGACAGGGCACTGAAGCTTTCTTT. The J gene is TRBJ1-1, the V gene TRBV5-1; the match to TRBD1 covers 9 bases. Trimming cost V 4 bases and J 4 bases; bases outside gene matches: 2. Germline assignment: CDR1 SGHRS and CDR2 YFSETQ. The CDR3 consists of 13 residues.

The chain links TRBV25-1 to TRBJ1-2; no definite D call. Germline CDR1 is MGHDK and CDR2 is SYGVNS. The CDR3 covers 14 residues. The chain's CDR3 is CSGSGRDTNYGYTF. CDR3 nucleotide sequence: TGTTCCGGCAGTGGCCGTGACACTAACTATGGCTACACCTTC.

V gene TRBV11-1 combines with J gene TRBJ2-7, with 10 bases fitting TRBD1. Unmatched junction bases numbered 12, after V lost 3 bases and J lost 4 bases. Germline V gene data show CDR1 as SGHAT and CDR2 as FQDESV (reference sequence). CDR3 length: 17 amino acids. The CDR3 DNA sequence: TGTGCCAGCAGCTTGGTGGACAGGGGGTTGTTGTGGTACGAGCAGTACTTC. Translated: CASSLVDRGLLWYEQYF.